The TCR beta chain under discussion was sequenced for a study of T cell responses to AZD1222 COVID-19 vaccine. This clone has more than one count but fewer than ten. Its antigen remains unknown. Here immunoSEQ multiplex PCR was the method, and the copy in TCRdb shows in-frame clones only, minus some. The profile shows around 120,000 clones, roughly 91% of them singletons. Study outcomes and limitations: Spike regions recognized by vaccine-associated CD4 TCRs spanned the protein, led by 160-218 and 743-854. Clonal diversity was possibly underestimated; the donors were predominantly white British and more often female. Just 5 to 7 people given AZD1222 tested seropositive at baseline. Unmutated variant regions reportedly attract nearly half of all spike-specific TCRs.

The CDR3 extends over 16 amino acids. Germline V gene lookup returns CDR1 KGHSH and CDR2 LQKENI. V shed 3 bases and J shed 11 bases, with 22 bases lying between them. The specimen was peripheral blood, collected on day 0 of AZD1222 vaccination. The chain has TRBV18 and TRBJ1-4, with a possible D match to TRBD1 (6 bases). The receptor comes from an adult in good health. CDR3 sequence: CASSPFRTALGGKLFF. The DNA for the CDR3 is TGTGCCAGCTCACCGTTCAGGACGGCCCTAGGGGGGAAACTGTTTTTT.